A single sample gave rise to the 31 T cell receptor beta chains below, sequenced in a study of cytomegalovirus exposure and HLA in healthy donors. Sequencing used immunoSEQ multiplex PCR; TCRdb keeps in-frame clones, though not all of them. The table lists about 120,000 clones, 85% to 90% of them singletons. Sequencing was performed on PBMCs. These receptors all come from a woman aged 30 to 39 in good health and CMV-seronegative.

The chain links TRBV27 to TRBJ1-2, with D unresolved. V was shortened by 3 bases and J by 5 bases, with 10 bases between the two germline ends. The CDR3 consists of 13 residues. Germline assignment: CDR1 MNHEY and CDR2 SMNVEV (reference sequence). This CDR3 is CASSFGFGYGYTF. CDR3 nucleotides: TGTGCCAGCAGTTTTGGATTCGGGTATGGCTACACCTTC.

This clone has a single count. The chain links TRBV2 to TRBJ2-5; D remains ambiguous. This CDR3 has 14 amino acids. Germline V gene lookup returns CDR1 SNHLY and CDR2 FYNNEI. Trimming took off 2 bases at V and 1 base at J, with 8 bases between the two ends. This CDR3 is CASSERLSQETQYF. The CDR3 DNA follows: TGTGCCAGCAGTGAACGTCTGAGCCAAGAGACCCAGTACTTC.

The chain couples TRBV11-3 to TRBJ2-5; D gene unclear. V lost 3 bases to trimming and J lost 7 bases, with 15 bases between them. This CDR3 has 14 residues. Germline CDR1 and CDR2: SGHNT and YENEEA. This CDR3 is CASSFLSLAATQYF. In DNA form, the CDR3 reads TGTGCCAGCAGCTTTCTCTCCCTGGCCGCGACCCAGTACTTC.

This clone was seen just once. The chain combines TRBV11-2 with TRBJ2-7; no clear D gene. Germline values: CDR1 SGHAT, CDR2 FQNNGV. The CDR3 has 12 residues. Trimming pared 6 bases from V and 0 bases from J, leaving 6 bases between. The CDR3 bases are TGTGCCAGCAGGCTCGGCTCCTACGAGCAGTACTTC. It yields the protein CASRLGSYEQYF.

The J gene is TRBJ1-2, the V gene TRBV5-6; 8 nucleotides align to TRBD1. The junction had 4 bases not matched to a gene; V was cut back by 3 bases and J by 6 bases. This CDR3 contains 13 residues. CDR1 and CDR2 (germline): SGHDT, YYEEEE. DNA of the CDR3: TGTGCCAGCAGCTCACAGGGGGAGAATGGCTACACCTTC. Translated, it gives CASSSQGENGYTF. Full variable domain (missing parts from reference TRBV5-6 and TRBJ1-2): DAGVTQSPTHLIKTRGQQVTLRCSPKSGHDTVSWYQQALGQGPQFIFQYYEEEERQRGNFPDRFSGHQFPNYSSELNVNALLLGDSALYLCASSSQGENGYTFGSGTRLTVV.

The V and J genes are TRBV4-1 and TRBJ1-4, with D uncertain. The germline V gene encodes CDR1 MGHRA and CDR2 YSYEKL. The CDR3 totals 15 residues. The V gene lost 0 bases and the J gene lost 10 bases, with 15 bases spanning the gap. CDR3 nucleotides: TGCGCCAGCAGCCAAGAAATAGGGCTGGAGGCAAAACTGTTTTTT. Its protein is CASSQEIGLEAKLFF.

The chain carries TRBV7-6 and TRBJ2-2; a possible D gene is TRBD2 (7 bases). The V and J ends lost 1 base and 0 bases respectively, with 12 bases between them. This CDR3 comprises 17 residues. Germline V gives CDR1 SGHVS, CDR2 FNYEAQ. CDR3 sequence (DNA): TGTGCCAGCAGCTTAGGGGGCGGGGGCGCGAACACCGGGGAGCTGTTTTTT. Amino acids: CASSLGGGGANTGELFF.

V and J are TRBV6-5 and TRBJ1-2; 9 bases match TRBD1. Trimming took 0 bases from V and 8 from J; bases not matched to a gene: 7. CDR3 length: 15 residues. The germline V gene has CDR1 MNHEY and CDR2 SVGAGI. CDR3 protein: CASSYSPGQGQGYTF. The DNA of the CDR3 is TGTGCCAGCAGTTACTCTCCCGGACAGGGGCAAGGCTACACCTTC.

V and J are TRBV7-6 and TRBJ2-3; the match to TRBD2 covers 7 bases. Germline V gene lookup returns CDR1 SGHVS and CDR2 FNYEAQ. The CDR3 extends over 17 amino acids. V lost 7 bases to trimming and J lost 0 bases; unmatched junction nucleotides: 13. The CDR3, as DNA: TGTGCCAGCACCCCAGGCGGGGGTGCCTTTAGCACAGATACGCAGTATTTT. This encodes CASTPGGGAFSTDTQYF.

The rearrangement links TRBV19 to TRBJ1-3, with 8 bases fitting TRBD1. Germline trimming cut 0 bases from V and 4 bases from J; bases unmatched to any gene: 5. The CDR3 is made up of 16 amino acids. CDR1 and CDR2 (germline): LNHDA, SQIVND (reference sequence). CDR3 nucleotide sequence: TGTGCCAGTAGTATAGACGGGACAGGTGGCGGAAACACCATATATTTT. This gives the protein CASSIDGTGGGNTIYF.

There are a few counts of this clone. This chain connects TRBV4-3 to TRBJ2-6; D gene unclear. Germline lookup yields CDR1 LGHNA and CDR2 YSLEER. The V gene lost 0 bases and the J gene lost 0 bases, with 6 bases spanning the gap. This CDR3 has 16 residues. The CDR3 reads CASSQDNGSGANVLTF. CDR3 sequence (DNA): TGCGCCAGCAGCCAAGATAACGGCTCTGGGGCCAACGTCCTGACTTTC.

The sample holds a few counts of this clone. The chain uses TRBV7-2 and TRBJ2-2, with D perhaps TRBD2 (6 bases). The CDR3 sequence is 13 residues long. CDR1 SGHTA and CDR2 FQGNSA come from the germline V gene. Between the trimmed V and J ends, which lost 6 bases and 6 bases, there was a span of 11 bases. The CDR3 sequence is CASSLTSSGELFF. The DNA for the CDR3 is TGTGCCAGCAGTCTCACTAGCTCCGGGGAGCTGTTTTTT.

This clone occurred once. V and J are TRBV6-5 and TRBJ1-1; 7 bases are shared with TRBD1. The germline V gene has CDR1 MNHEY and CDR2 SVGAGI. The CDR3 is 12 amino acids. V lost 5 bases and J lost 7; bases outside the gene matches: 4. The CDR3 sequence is CASSGQVGEAFF. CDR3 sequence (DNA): TGTGCCAGCAGTGGACAGGTGGGTGAAGCTTTCTTT.

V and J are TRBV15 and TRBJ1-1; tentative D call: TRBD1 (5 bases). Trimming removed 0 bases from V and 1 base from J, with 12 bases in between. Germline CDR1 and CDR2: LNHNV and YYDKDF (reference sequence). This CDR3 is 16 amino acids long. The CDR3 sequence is CATSRDWRGTNTEAFF. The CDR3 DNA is TGTGCCACCAGCAGAGATTGGCGGGGGACGAACACTGAAGCTTTCTTT.

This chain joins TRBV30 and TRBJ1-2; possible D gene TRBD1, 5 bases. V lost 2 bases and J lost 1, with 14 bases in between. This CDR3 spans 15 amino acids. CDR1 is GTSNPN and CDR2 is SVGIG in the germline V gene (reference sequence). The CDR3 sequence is CAWSLPWQGNYGYTF. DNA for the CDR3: TGTGCCTGGAGTCTCCCGTGGCAGGGTAACTATGGCTACACCTTC. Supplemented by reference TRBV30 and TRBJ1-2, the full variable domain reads SQTIHQWPATLVQPVGSPLSLECTVEGTSNPNLYWYRQAAGRGLQLLFYSVGIGQISSEVPQNLSASRPQDRQFILSSKKLLLSDSGFYLCAWSLPWQGNYGYTFGSGTRLTVV.

The CDR3 sequence is CASSLGTGTTYNEQFF. In nucleotides, the CDR3 is TGTGCCAGCAGCTTGGGTACCGGGACTACCTACAATGAGCAGTTCTTC. The chain is built from TRBV7-6 and TRBJ2-1; the match to TRBD2 covers 7 bases. The germline gives CDR1 SGHVS, CDR2 FNYEAQ. This CDR3 has 16 residues. Unmatched junction bases numbered 7, after V lost 3 bases and J lost 2 bases.

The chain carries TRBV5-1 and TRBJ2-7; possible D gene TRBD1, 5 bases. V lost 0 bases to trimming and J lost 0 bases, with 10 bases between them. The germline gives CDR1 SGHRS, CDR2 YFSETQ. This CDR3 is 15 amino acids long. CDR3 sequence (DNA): TGCGCCAGCAGCTTGGGACAGACCAGCTCCTACGAGCAGTACTTC. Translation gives CASSLGQTSSYEQYF.

The CDR3: CASSPYREEQYF. The CDR3 nucleotides read TGTGCCAGCAGCCCGTACAGGGAAGAGCAGTACTTC. The chain has TRBV7-2 and TRBJ2-7, with a weak D call TRBD1 (6 bases). Germline V gene data show CDR1 as SGHTA and CDR2 as FQGNSA. The CDR3 covers 12 residues. Trimming removed 5 bases at V and 7 bases at J, with 12 bases between.

CDR3 region: CASSSTGNTEAFF. The CDR3 DNA reads TGTGCCAGCAGCAGTACAGGGAACACTGAAGCTTTCTTT. V usage is TRBV7-9 and J usage is TRBJ1-1; possibly TRBD1 for D (5 bases). Per the germline V gene, CDR1 is SEHNR and CDR2 is FQNEAQ (reference sequence). The ends were cut back, 5 bases at V and 1 base at J, with 8 bases in the middle. CDR3 length equals 13 residues.

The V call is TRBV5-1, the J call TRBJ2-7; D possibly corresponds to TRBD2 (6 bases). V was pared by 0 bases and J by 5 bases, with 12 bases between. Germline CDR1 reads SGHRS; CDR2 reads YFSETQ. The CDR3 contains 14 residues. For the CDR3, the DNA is TGCGCCAGCAGCTTGGATGGGGGGACGAACGAGCAGTACTTC. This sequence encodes CASSLDGGTNEQYF.

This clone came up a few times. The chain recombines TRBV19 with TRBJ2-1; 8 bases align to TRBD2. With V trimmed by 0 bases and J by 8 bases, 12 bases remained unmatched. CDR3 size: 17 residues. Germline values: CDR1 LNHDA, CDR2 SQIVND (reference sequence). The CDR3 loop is CASSIDTRVSGEYEQFF. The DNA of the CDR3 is TGTGCCAGTAGTATAGATACCCGGGTTAGCGGGGAATATGAGCAGTTCTTC. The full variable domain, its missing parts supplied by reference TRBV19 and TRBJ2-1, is DGGITQSPKYLFRKEGQNVTLSCEQNLNHDAMYWYRQDPGQGLRLIYYSQIVNDFQKGDIAEGYSVSREKKESFPLTVTSAQKNPTAFYLCASSIDTRVSGEYEQFFGPGTRLTVL.

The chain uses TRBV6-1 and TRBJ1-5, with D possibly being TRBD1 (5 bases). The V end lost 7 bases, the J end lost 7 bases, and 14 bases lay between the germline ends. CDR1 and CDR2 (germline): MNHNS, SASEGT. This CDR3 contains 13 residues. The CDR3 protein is CASNLGREQPQHF. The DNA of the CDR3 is TGTGCCAGCAATCTCGGCAGGGAACAGCCCCAGCATTTT.

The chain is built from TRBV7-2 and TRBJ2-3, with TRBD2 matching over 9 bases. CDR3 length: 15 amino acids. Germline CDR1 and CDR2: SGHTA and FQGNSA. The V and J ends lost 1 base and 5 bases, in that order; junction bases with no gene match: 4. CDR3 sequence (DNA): TGTGCCAGCAGCTTAGTAGCGGGGGAAAAAGATACGCAGTATTTT. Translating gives CASSLVAGEKDTQYF. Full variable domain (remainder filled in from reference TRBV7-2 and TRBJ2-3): GAGVSQSPSNKVTEKGKDVELRCDPISGHTALYWYRQSLGQGLEFLIYFQGNSAPDKSGLPSDRFSAERTGGSVSTLTIQRTQQEDSAVYLCASSLVAGEKDTQYFGPGTRLTVL.

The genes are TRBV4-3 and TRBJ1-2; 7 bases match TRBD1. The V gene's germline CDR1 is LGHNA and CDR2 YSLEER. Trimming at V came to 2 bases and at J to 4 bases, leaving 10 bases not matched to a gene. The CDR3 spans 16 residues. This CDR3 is CASSQNLGGSLYGYTF. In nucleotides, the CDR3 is TGCGCCAGCAGCCAAAATCTAGGGGGCTCACTCTATGGCTACACCTTC.

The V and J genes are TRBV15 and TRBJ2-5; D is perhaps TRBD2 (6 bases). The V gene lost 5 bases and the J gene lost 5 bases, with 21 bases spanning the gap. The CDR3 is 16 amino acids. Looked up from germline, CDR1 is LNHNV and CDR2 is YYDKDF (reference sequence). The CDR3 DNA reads TGTGCCACCAGCGTGGCGGGGCAAACGACCCGGGAGACCCAGTACTTC. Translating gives CATSVAGQTTRETQYF.

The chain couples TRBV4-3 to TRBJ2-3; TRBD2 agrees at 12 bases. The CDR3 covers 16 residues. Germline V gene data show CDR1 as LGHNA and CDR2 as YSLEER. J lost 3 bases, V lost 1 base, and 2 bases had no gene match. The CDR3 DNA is TGCGCCAGCAGCCAAGGTCTAGCGGGGGGGACAGATACGCAGTATTTT. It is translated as CASSQGLAGGTDTQYF.

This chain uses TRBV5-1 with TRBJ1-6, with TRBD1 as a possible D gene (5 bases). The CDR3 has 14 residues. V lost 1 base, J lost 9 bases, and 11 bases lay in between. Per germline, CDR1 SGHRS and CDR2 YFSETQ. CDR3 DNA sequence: TGCGCCAGCAGCTTGACAGGAGAAATTTCACCCCTCCACTTT. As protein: CASSLTGEISPLHF.

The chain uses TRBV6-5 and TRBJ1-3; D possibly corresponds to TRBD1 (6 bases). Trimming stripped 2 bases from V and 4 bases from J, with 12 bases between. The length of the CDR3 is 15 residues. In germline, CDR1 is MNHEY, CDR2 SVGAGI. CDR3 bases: TGTGCCAGCAGTTACGCGGGGGCGACGGGAAACACCATATATTTT. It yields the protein CASSYAGATGNTIYF.

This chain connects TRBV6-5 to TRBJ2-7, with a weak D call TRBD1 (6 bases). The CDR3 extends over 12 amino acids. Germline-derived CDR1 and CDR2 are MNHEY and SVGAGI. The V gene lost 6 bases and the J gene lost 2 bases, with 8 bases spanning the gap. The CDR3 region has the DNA TGTGCCAGCAGGACAGGTACCTACGAGCAGTACTTC. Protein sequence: CASRTGTYEQYF.

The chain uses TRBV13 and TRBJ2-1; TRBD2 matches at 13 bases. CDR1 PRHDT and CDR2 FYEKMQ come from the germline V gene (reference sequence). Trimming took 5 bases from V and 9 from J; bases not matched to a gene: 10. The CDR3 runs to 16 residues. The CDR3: CASSRRGTSGVGEQFF. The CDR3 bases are TGTGCCAGCAGCCGCCGTGGGACTAGCGGGGTGGGTGAGCAGTTCTTC.

The CDR3 region is CASSESNRFTNTEAFF. Here the CDR3 DNA reads TGCGCCAGCAGTGAGTCGAACAGGTTCACGAACACTGAAGCTTTCTTT. V usage is TRBV10-1 and J usage is TRBJ1-1; D is perhaps TRBD1 (5 bases). The germline V gene encodes CDR1 WNHNN and CDR2 SYGVQD (reference sequence). The CDR3 extends over 16 amino acids. Trimming removed 0 bases from V and 1 base from J, with 12 bases in between.